This T cell receptor beta chain was identified during a study of Ad26.COV2.S vaccination and SARS-CoV-2 variants. Study-level results: Researchers cautioned that TCR breadth and depth analyses may have underestimated total T cell responses.

The treatment is: approximately 18 received Ad26.COV2.S at low or high dose, single or two shots; 5 received placebo; per-sample allocation not given. At day 63 after the first vaccine or placebo injection, samples were drawn. Deletions cut 0 bases from V and 1 base from J, with 10 bases between. Germline loops: CDR1 SGHDN, CDR2 FVKESK. The CDR3 sequence is 16 residues long. This clone has a single count. The target antigen is unknown. Sequenced by immunoSEQ multiplex PCR; TCRdb stores in-frame clones only, minus some. This table has some 450,000 clones, 90% appearing once. The sequenced sample was peripheral blood, obtained in a trial of Ad26.COV2.S vaccine versus placebo. The clonotype originates from a person between 18 and 65 years old who received the Ad26.COV2.S COVID-19 vaccine or a placebo. This chain connects TRBV14 to TRBJ2-4; D is perhaps TRBD2 (6 bases). CDR3 region: CASSQEEGPAKNIQYF. The CDR3 region has the DNA TGTGCCAGCAGCCAAGAGGAGGGGCCGGCCAAAAACATTCAGTACTTC. The complete variable domain, with remaining parts taken from reference TRBV14 and TRBJ2-4, reads EAGVTQFPSHSVIEKGQTVTLRCDPISGHDNLYWYRRVMGKEIKFLLHFVKESKQDESGMPNNRFLAERTGGTYSTLKVQPAELEDSGVYFCASSQEEGPAKNIQYFGAGTRLSVL.